The clone carrying this TCR beta chain was seen just once. Its antigen is not known. The CDR3 runs 14 residues. Germline V lookup: CDR1 KGHSH, CDR2 LQKENI. V lost 0 bases to trimming and J lost 2 bases, with 8 bases between them. The source of the sample is a study of a mutant IDH1 vaccine in newly diagnosed glioma. Study background: The start of vaccination came 4-6 weeks after radiotherapy alone, or with temozolomide cycles. The therapy given earlier, which was standard therapy, consisted of radiotherapy, temozolomide, or both, and most of the patients received both. Visit V12 happened at week 35; visit V13 happened at week 47.

TCRdb keeps only in-frame clones here, not all; method: immunoSEQ multiplex PCR. The profile covers tens of thousands of clones, with more than 75% appearing a single time and about 3.8% taken by the ten largest. Indicated time point: week 47, end of study. Vaccine doses each comprised 300 ug of mutant IDH1 20-mer peptide, with topical imiquimod. In weeks 1, 3, 5, 7, 11, 15, 19 and 23, patients were vaccinated. This sequence joins TRBV18 and TRBJ2-7, with a tentative D call TRBD1 (5 bases). This receptor was taken from a man aged 40-49 years with glioma. Some clones in this sample may be carry-over from other donors' samples. The sample was PBMCs, taken from a glioma patient whose treatment included an IDH1 peptide vaccine. CDR3 nucleotides: TGTGCCAGCTCACCACCTGACAGTGCCTACGAGCAGTACTTC. It specifies CASSPPDSAYEQYF. The entire variable domain, with the rest obtained from reference TRBV18 and TRBJ2-7, is as follows: NAGVMQNPRHLVRRRGQEARLRCSPMKGHSHVYWYRQLPEEGLKFMVYLQKENIIDESGMPKERFSAEFPKEGPSILRIQQVVRGDSAAYFCASSPPDSAYEQYFGPGTRLTVT.